These T cell receptor beta chains were read from a single sample in a study of blood T cell repertoires in COVID-19. The assay was immunoSEQ multiplex PCR, and TCRdb's table has in-frame clones only and misses some. The sample holds about 140,000 clones, around 84% seen once. Sequenced sample: peripheral blood. Every receptor here comes from a man aged 60 to 69 with active or convalescent COVID-19. Both conserved end residues are part of each CDR3. The D gene is left open where the match is weak. Where a row states a size, it is once, few, many or the class of an expanded clone; other rows omit it.

d_gene	len	v_gene	abundance	j_gene	CDR3aa	CDR3nt
TRBD1	14	TRBV7-7	.	TRBJ2-5	CASSLAGTAETQYF	TGTGCCAGCAGCTTAGCTGGGACAGCCGAGACCCAGTACTTC
TRBD1	17	TRBV6-2/TRBV6-3	.	TRBJ1-2	CASTPQPNDRGLVGYTF	TGTGCCAGCACCCCCCAACCAAACGACAGGGGGCTAGTTGGCTACACCTTC
TRBD2	18	TRBV18	.	TRBJ2-5	CASSPRVRTSGPQETQYF	TGTGCCAGCTCACCACGCGTGAGGACTAGCGGGCCCCAAGAGACCCAGTACTTC
TRBD1	15	TRBV7-9	.	TRBJ1-2	CASSHPTDREDGYTF	TGTGCCAGCAGCCACCCCACCGACAGGGAGGACGGCTACACCTTC
TRBD2	16	TRBV19	.	TRBJ2-5	CASSIQAGGKGGTQYF	TGTGCCAGTAGTATCCAGGCGGGAGGCAAGGGAGGGACCCAGTACTTC
TRBD2	17	TRBV7-9	.	TRBJ2-3	CASSLGLAGGSTDTQYF	TGTGCCAGCAGCTTAGGCCTAGCGGGAGGTTCCACAGATACGCAGTATTTT
.	15	TRBV6-1	.	TRBJ1-5	CASSEFGGSNQPQHF	TGTGCCAGCAGTGAATTCGGCGGGAGCAATCAGCCCCAGCATTTT
.	14	TRBV3-1/TRBV3-2	.	TRBJ1-2	CASSPKGLNYGYTF	TGTGCCAGCAGCCCCAAGGGGCTAAACTATGGCTACACCTTC
TRBD1	17	TRBV10-1	.	TRBJ1-5	CASTWGQGQDSNQPQHF	TGCGCCAGCACTTGGGGACAGGGACAGGATAGCAATCAGCCCCAGCATTTT
.	14	TRBV7-2	.	TRBJ1-3	CASSLSRSGNTIYF	TGTGCCAGCAGCTTGTCTCGCTCTGGAAACACCATATATTTT
.	15	TRBV5-1	few	TRBJ2-1	CASSLLGRKYDEQFF	TGCGCCAGCAGCTTACTGGGGCGGAAGTACGATGAGCAGTTCTTC
.	15	TRBV6-2/TRBV6-3	.	TRBJ1-5	CASSEGHYSNQPQHF	TGTGCCAGCAGCGAAGGACATTATAGCAATCAGCCCCAGCATTTT
.	17	TRBV4-3	.	TRBJ1-2	CASSQDLRGRWDYGYTF	TGCGCCAGCAGCCAAGATCTGCGGGGGCGGTGGGACTATGGCTACACCTTC
TRBD2	14	TRBV5-1	.	TRBJ2-5	CASSGAGGQETQYF	TGCGCCAGCAGCGGAGCGGGGGGCCAAGAGACCCAGTACTTC
TRBD1	12	TRBV12-3/TRBV12-4	few	TRBJ1-2	CASRDRGNGYTF	TGTGCCAGCAGGGACAGGGGAAATGGCTACACCTTC
TRBD2	14	TRBV29-1	.	TRBJ2-3	CSVSGGGSTDTQYF	TGCAGCGTTAGCGGGGGAGGAAGCACAGATACGCAGTATTTT
TRBD1	17	TRBV7-9	.	TRBJ1-1	CASSPTNPGQGYTEAFF	TGTGCCAGCAGCCCGACAAACCCGGGACAGGGGTACACTGAAGCTTTCTTT
TRBD1	15	TRBV19	.	TRBJ1-6	CASSYQQGAGSPLHF	TGTGCCAGTAGTTATCAACAGGGGGCTGGCTCACCCCTCCACTTT
.	14	TRBV6-6	.	TRBJ1-4	CASSFDGNNEKLFF	TGTGCCAGCAGTTTTGACGGGAATAATGAAAAACTGTTTTTT
.	15	TRBV7-8	.	TRBJ1-3	CASSFYGNSGNTIYF	TGTGCCAGCAGCTTCTATGGTAACTCTGGAAACACCATATATTTT
.	15	TRBV9	.	TRBJ1-6	CASSVGGVENSPLHF	TGTGCCAGCAGCGTAGGGGGGGTCGAGAATTCACCCCTCCACTTT
.	13	TRBV12-3/TRBV12-4	.	TRBJ1-1	CASSPRTITEAFF	TGTGCCAGCAGTCCCAGGACAATCACTGAAGCTTTCTTT
.	13	TRBV7-2	.	TRBJ2-5	CASSFVAEETQYF	TGTGCCAGCAGCTTTGTGGCGGAAGAGACCCAGTACTTC
.	17	TRBV18	few	TRBJ1-2	CASSPPFRDTLNYGYTF	TGTGCCAGCTCACCTCCCTTTCGGGACACCCTTAACTATGGCTACACCTTC
TRBD1	14	TRBV5-1	few	TRBJ1-5	CASSPQGVGQPQHF	TGCGCCAGCAGTCCACAGGGGGTCGGTCAGCCCCAGCATTTT
.	15	TRBV18	.	TRBJ1-5	CASSQSGNSNQPQHF	TGTGCCAGCTCACAGTCAGGGAATAGCAATCAGCCCCAGCATTTT
.	14	TRBV3-1/TRBV3-2	few	TRBJ1-2	CASSQTQGGNGYTF	TGTGCCAGCAGCCAAACCCAGGGAGGTAATGGCTACACCTTC
.	13	TRBV18	.	TRBJ1-2	CASSLGQTNGYTF	TGTGCCAGCTCCCTCGGACAGACGAATGGCTACACCTTC
.	14	TRBV7-9	.	TRBJ1-2	CASSFRDTYTGYTF	TGTGCCAGCAGCTTCCGGGATACTTACACTGGCTACACCTTC
.	15	TRBV6-5	.	TRBJ2-5	CASSYDRRGIETQYF	TGTGCCAGCAGTTACGATCGCCGGGGAATCGAGACCCAGTACTTC
TRBD1	14	TRBV28	.	TRBJ1-5	CASSLGQGHQPQHF	TGTGCCAGCAGTTTGGGACAGGGTCATCAGCCCCAGCATTTT
.	15	TRBV6-5	many	TRBJ1-1	CASSSMGHMNTEAFF	TGTGCCAGCAGCTCAATGGGGCACATGAACACTGAAGCTTTCTTT
TRBD1	14	TRBV5-4	.	TRBJ1-1	CASSPGGARTEAFF	TGTGCCAGCAGCCCAGGGGGCGCGAGGACTGAAGCTTTCTTT
TRBD2	16	TRBV11-2	.	TRBJ2-5	CASSLDLAGGQETQYF	TGTGCCAGCAGCTTAGATCTAGCGGGGGGTCAAGAGACCCAGTACTTC
.	13	TRBV6-2/TRBV6-3	.	TRBJ2-4	CASSYLASNIQYF	TGTGCCAGCAGTTATCTAGCGTCGAACATTCAGTACTTC
TRBD1	14	TRBV6-2/TRBV6-3	few	TRBJ2-7	CASSFNRGRDEQYF	TGTGCCAGCAGTTTCAACAGGGGTCGCGACGAGCAGTACTTC
TRBD1	14	TRBV19	.	TRBJ2-2	CASNGGQGGGELFF	TGTGCCAGTAACGGGGGACAGGGTGGCGGGGAGCTGTTTTTT
TRBD1	16	TRBV6-5	.	TRBJ2-2	CASSYGQGANTGELFF	TGTGCCAGCAGTTACGGACAGGGGGCGAACACCGGGGAGCTGTTTTTT
.	13	TRBV19	.	TRBJ1-2	CASSTQRNYGYTF	TGTGCCAGTAGTACCCAGAGGAACTATGGCTACACCTTC
TRBD2	14	TRBV2	.	TRBJ2-2	CAILAGGLAGELFF	TGTGCCATACTAGCGGGAGGGCTCGCCGGGGAGCTGTTTTTT
TRBD2	17	TRBV7-2	.	TRBJ2-5	CASSPQASGRRSETQYF	TGTGCCAGCTCCCCCCAGGCTAGCGGGAGACGGTCGGAGACCCAGTACTTC
TRBD1	15	TRBV24-1	.	TRBJ2-5	CATSVPTGFGETQYF	TGTGCCACCAGTGTCCCGACAGGGTTTGGAGAGACCCAGTACTTC
TRBD2	15	TRBV9	.	TRBJ2-5	CASSPESGGAETQYF	TGTGCCAGCAGCCCCGAGAGCGGGGGGGCAGAGACCCAGTACTTC
.	13	TRBV7-2	.	TRBJ1-2	CASSPYSYYGYTF	TGTGCCAGCAGCCCTTACAGCTATTATGGCTACACCTTC
TRBD1	24	TRBV29-1	few	TRBJ1-1	CSVETYRALGQAISRQGGNTEAFF	TGCAGCGTTGAGACCTACAGAGCCCTTGGGCAAGCGATTTCCCGACAGGGGGGGAACACTGAAGCTTTCTTT
.	11	TRBV18	few	TRBJ1-4	CASSPGLKLFF	TGTGCCAGCTCACCGGGGCTGAAGCTGTTTTTT